Shown below are 10 T cell receptor beta chains from a single sample sequenced in a study of vaccination and CD4 T cells after COVID-19. Treatment reported: approximately 10-day PBMC culture with coronavirus spike peptide pools or control peptides (ViraFEST assay). No antigen is known for these receptors. Cultured CD4+ T cell DNA underwent sequencing with the Oncomine TCR Beta short-read assay. Each CDR3 protein is one row after TCRdb ran MiXCR on the PCR reads. The data hold approximately 10,000 distinct CDR3 sequences, with around 54% observed a single time. Sequences were obtained from CD4+ T cells from blood, cultured in vitro. The receptors come from a human donor who had recovered from COVID-19.

The chain's CDR3 is CASSHRTSGRTDYNEQFF. The CDR3 nucleotides read TGTGCCAGCAGCCACCGGACTAGCGGGAGGACCGACTACAATGAGCAGTTCTTC. J is TRBJ2-1 and V is TRBV7-6, with TRBD2 matching 14 bases. The J segment lost 3 bases and the V segment lost 5 bases, leaving 9 bases of the junction unmatched. Germline V lookup: CDR1 SGHVS, CDR2 FNYEAQ. The CDR3 is 18 amino acids. The whole variable domain, filled in from reference TRBV7-6 and TRBJ2-1, reads GAGVSQSPRYKVTKRGQDVALRCDPISGHVSLYWYRQALGQGPEFLTYFNYEAQQDKSGLPNDRFSAERPEGSISTLTIQRTEQRDSAMYRCASSHRTSGRTDYNEQFFGPGTRLTVL.

This clonotype has more than one count but fewer than ten. The chain links TRBV19 to TRBJ1-1; no reliable D call. The CDR3 loop spans 14 amino acids. Germline assignment: CDR1 LNHDA and CDR2 SQIVND (reference sequence). V lost 1 base, J lost 1 base, and 7 bases lay in between. This CDR3 reads CASSIVRGNTEAFF. CDR3 DNA: TGTGCCAGTAGTATAGTCCGGGGGAACACTGAAGCTTTCTTT.

The chain combines TRBV20-1 with TRBJ2-3; D is ambiguous. From germline, CDR1 is DFQATT and CDR2 SNEGSKA (reference sequence). This CDR3 has 16 amino acids. The V end lost 5 bases, the J end lost 3 bases, and 21 bases lay between the germline ends. The CDR3, as DNA: TGCAGTGCTGCCCCATTAGCAGACGGTTTGACAGATACGCAGTATTTT. Protein product: CSAAPLADGLTDTQYF.

The chain recombines TRBV12-3 or TRBV12-4 with TRBJ2-5; D is unresolved. This CDR3 comprises 11 residues. V lost 5 bases and J lost 5, with 6 bases in between. Here the CDR3 DNA reads TGTGCCAGCAGTCCAAGGGAGACCCAGTACTTC. This encodes CASSPRETQYF.

The chain is built from TRBV20-1 and TRBJ2-5, with TRBD1 identical over 9 bases. The ends lost 3 bases at V and 5 bases at J; junction bases unmatched: 7. This CDR3 has 14 residues. Germline V gives CDR1 DFQATT, CDR2 SNEGSKA (reference sequence). In DNA, the CDR3 is TGCAGTGCTAGCTGGACAGGGGTAGGGGAGACCCAGTACTTC. This encodes CSASWTGVGETQYF.

This chain uses TRBV7-2 with TRBJ1-1; TRBD1 matches 8 bases. The CDR3 has 13 amino acids. With V trimmed by 5 bases and J by 10 bases, 9 bases remained unmatched. Looked up from germline, CDR1 is SGHTA and CDR2 is FQGNSA. This CDR3 reads CASSQKDRVGAFF. In DNA, the CDR3 is TGTGCCAGCAGCCAAAAGGACAGGGTTGGAGCTTTCTTT.

In its sample, this clonotype is medium-sized. The V and J genes are TRBV11-2 and TRBJ2-5; D gene uncertain. Germline V gene lookup returns CDR1 SGHAT and CDR2 FQNNGV. CDR3 length: 14 amino acids. Trimming shortened V by 5 bases and J by 0 bases, and 10 bases separated the two germline ends. CDR3 region: CASSPFTDQETQYF. The DNA for the CDR3 is TGTGCCAGCAGCCCTTTCACAGACCAAGAGACCCAGTACTTC.

This chain connects TRBV21-1 to TRBJ2-7. TRBV21-1 is a pseudogene locus. The CDR3 extends over 15 amino acids. The CDR3, as DNA: TGTGCCAGCAGCTGTCGTGGTGGTGGGAAAAACGAGCAGTACTTC. Its protein is CASSCRGGGKNEQYF.

The V and J genes are TRBV6-4 and TRBJ1-1; the match to TRBD1 covers 7 bases. CDR3 size: 14 residues. Per germline, CDR1 MRHNA and CDR2 SNTAGT. With V trimmed by 0 bases and J by 11 bases, 9 bases remained unmatched. The DNA of the CDR3 is TGTGCCAGCAGTGACTCAGGGGGCGCCTCTGGGGCTTTCTTT. As protein: CASSDSGGASGAFF.

This sequence joins TRBV5-6 and TRBJ1-3; D unclear. Trimming removed 2 bases from V and 2 bases from J, with 8 bases in between. This CDR3 spans 14 amino acids. The germline V gene has CDR1 SGHDT and CDR2 YYEEEE. The CDR3 nucleotides read TGTGCCAGCAGCTTATTAGGGACTGGAAACACCATATATTTT. Translating gives CASSLLGTGNTIYF.